These 31 T cell receptor beta chains originate from one sample sequenced in a study of T cells in localized non-small cell lung cancer (dated by TCRdb to about 2020). The library was obtained by the immunoSEQ multiplex PCR assay. TCRdb holds this immuneACCESS table with in-frame rearrangements only. Some clones are missing; in checked studies, unresolved V genes explain under half, and the rest has no known cause. Within this sample are fewer than 30,000 clones, with 90% of them counted one time only. Roughly 1.1% of the sample is taken by the ten largest. The sequences come from peripheral blood, collected before any cancer treatment. The receptors originated from a woman aged 40 to 75 with stage I lung adenocarcinoma.

The rearrangement uses TRBV5-4 and TRBJ2-1; maybe TRBD2 (7 bases). Trimming stripped 3 bases from V and 0 bases from J, with 16 bases between. Per the germline V gene, CDR1 is SGHNT and CDR2 is YYREEE (reference sequence). This CDR3 spans 17 amino acids. CDR3 nucleotide sequence: TGTGCCAGCAGCTCTCTTTGGGGGGGCCTCTCCTACAATGAGCAGTTCTTC. Its protein product is CASSSLWGGLSYNEQFF.

This chain connects TRBV4-3 to TRBJ2-1; TRBD2 matches 11 bases. Germline assignment: CDR1 LGHNA and CDR2 YSLEER. V dropped 1 base and J dropped 6; count of bases not matched to a gene: 2. CDR3 size: 15 residues. The CDR3 protein is CASSQGLAGPNEQFF. The CDR3 DNA is TGCGCCAGCAGCCAAGGACTAGCGGGGCCCAATGAGCAGTTCTTC.

This sequence joins TRBV27 and TRBJ2-2; 7 bases align to TRBD1. With 7 bases clipped from V and 0 bases from J, the junction kept 5 bases outside the gene matches. This CDR3 is built from 15 residues. Germline V gives CDR1 MNHEY, CDR2 SMNVEV (reference sequence). Written as DNA, the CDR3 is TGTGCCAGCACCCCGGGACAGTCGAACACCGGGGAGCTGTTTTTT. Translated, it gives CASTPGQSNTGELFF.

The chain carries TRBV6-5 and TRBJ2-1; D is undetermined. Trimming stripped 3 bases from V and 5 bases from J, with 11 bases between. The CDR3 runs 14 residues. In germline, CDR1 is MNHEY, CDR2 SVGAGI. CDR3 sequence: CASSYLGQDNEQFF. As DNA, the CDR3 is TGTGCCAGCAGTTATCTGGGTCAGGACAATGAGCAGTTCTTC.

This chain joins TRBV7-2 and TRBJ1-3, with a weak D call TRBD1 (6 bases). The V gene's germline CDR1 is SGHTA and CDR2 FQGNSA. This CDR3 comprises 14 residues. The V end was cut by 8 bases, the J end by 4 bases, with 15 bases between. In nucleotides, the CDR3 is TGTGCCAGCTCCCAACCAGGGGACGGAAACACCATATATTTT. It codes for CASSQPGDGNTIYF.

The rearrangement links TRBV7-9 to TRBJ1-1; D is unclear. CDR3 size: 13 residues. Germline-derived CDR1 and CDR2 are SEHNR and FQNEAQ (reference sequence). The V end was cut by 5 bases, the J end by 5 bases, with 12 bases between. CDR3 sequence (DNA): TGTGCCAGCAGCCCGGACCTGGGTACTGAAGCTTTCTTT. This codes for CASSPDLGTEAFF.

The V gene is TRBV19, the J gene TRBJ2-3, with 9 positions matching TRBD1. Germline V CDR1 and CDR2: LNHDA, SQIVND (reference sequence). CDR3 length equals 15 residues. V trimming: 5 bases; J trimming: 7 bases; junction bases outside the gene matches: 10. In DNA form, the CDR3 reads TGTGCCAGTAGTCGGGACAGGGAGGACGTCAATACGCAGTATTTT. Its protein product is CASSRDREDVNTQYF.

The V gene is TRBV19, the J gene TRBJ1-4, with 7 positions matching TRBD1. From germline, CDR1 is LNHDA and CDR2 SQIVND (reference sequence). The CDR3 runs 15 residues. After removal of 5 bases from V and 3 bases from J, the junction contained 6 bases not matched to a gene. The CDR3 nucleotides read TGTGCCAGTAGTCCGCCGGGACAGCCTAATGAAAAACTGTTTTTT. This codes for CASSPPGQPNEKLFF.

The CDR3 DNA reads TGTGCCAGCAGCCAAGCCACAGGGGGTAGGGGCACTGAAGCTTTCTTT. It translates to CASSQATGGRGTEAFF. The chain combines TRBV14 with TRBJ1-1, with 8 bases fitting TRBD1. Losses at the gene ends were 1 base for V and 4 bases for J; bases not matched to a gene: 8. CDR1 and CDR2 (germline): SGHDN, FVKESK. The CDR3 runs 16 residues.

The chain has TRBV4-2 and TRBJ1-2; D possibly corresponds to TRBD1 (5 bases). This CDR3 spans 16 amino acids. Trimming removed 5 bases from V and 2 bases from J, with 18 bases in between. CDR1 is LGHNA and CDR2 is YNFKEQ in the germline V gene. This chain's CDR3 is CASSSEGGDLNYGYTF. CDR3 coding DNA: TGTGCCAGCAGCTCAGAAGGCGGGGACCTCAACTATGGCTACACCTTC.

The chain uses TRBV5-1 and TRBJ2-2, with 8 bases matching TRBD1. Per the germline V gene, CDR1 is SGHRS and CDR2 is YFSETQ. The CDR3 loop spans 16 amino acids. Trimming removed 0 bases from V and 1 base from J; junction bases left unmatched: 2. This chain's CDR3 is CASSLVGQGNTGELFF. CDR3 in DNA: TGCGCCAGCAGCTTGGTAGGACAGGGGAACACCGGGGAGCTGTTTTTT.

The chain uses TRBV10-1 and TRBJ2-1; D unclear. CDR3 length equals 11 residues. Deletions cut 6 bases from V and 5 bases from J, with 5 bases between. CDR1 is WNHNN and CDR2 is SYGVQD in the germline V gene (reference sequence). CDR3: CASSLNNEQFF. The DNA of the CDR3 is TGCGCCAGCAGCCTAAACAATGAGCAGTTCTTC.

The table lists this clone with a count of one. In nucleotides, the CDR3 is TGTGCCAGCAAGCAGGGTAGTGAAAAACTGTTTTTT. Translating gives CASKQGSEKLFF. The V gene is TRBV6-6, the J gene TRBJ1-4, with D perhaps TRBD1 (5 bases). CDR1 and CDR2 (germline): MNHNY, SVGAGI (reference sequence). The CDR3 has 12 amino acids. Trimming left V 7 bases short and J 7 bases short, with 10 bases between.

This rearrangement joins TRBV9 to TRBJ2-5, with TRBD2 matching 7 bases. Germline values: CDR1 SGDLS, CDR2 YYNGEE. Trimming took 2 bases from V and 1 from J; bases not matched to a gene: 2. The CDR3 has 14 residues. The CDR3 sequence is CASSVGTTQETQYF. Here the CDR3 DNA reads TGTGCCAGCAGCGTCGGGACTACCCAAGAGACCCAGTACTTC.

V gene TRBV6-1 combines with J gene TRBJ1-3, with D maybe TRBD1 (6 bases). The CDR3 runs to 14 residues. Per the germline V gene, CDR1 is MNHNS and CDR2 is SASEGT. Trimming pared 4 bases from V and 0 bases from J, leaving 7 bases between. The CDR3 bases are TGTGCCAGCAGTGTACAGGGCTCTGGAAACACCATATATTTT. Its protein product is CASSVQGSGNTIYF.

The CDR3 coding sequence is TGTGCCAGCAGCCCCCAAAAGACCTACAATGAGCAGTTCTTC. Encoded protein: CASSPQKTYNEQFF. The V and J genes are TRBV11-2 and TRBJ2-1; D not resolved. CDR1 and CDR2 (germline): SGHAT, FQNNGV. The CDR3 loop spans 14 amino acids. The ends were cut back, 5 bases at V and 2 bases at J, with 10 bases in the middle.

This rearrangement joins TRBV7-2 to TRBJ2-7; D is unresolved. The germline gives CDR1 SGHTA, CDR2 FQGNSA. The V end was cut by 1 base, the J end by 2 bases, with 9 bases between. The CDR3 contains 14 residues. CDR3 nucleotides: TGTGCCAGCAGCTTAGGGCGTGGGACCTACGAGCAGTACTTC. This translates into CASSLGRGTYEQYF.

The chain recombines TRBV6-5 with TRBJ1-1, with D uncertain. V was trimmed by 0 bases and J by 10 bases, leaving 12 bases between them. This CDR3 is built from 13 residues. Germline values: CDR1 MNHEY, CDR2 SVGAGI. The CDR3 loop is CASSYSSSDPAFF. As DNA, the CDR3 is TGTGCCAGCAGTTACTCAAGCAGTGATCCAGCTTTCTTT.

The chain joins TRBV30 to TRBJ2-2; D ambiguous. CDR3 length: 14 amino acids. CDR1 and CDR2 (germline): GTSNPN, SVGIG (reference sequence). Trimming left V 0 bases short and J 5 bases short, with 10 bases between. Written as DNA, the CDR3 is TGTGCCTGGAGTGTACAGATAGGGACCGGGGAGCTGTTTTTT. Its protein is CAWSVQIGTGELFF.

This rearrangement joins TRBV18 to TRBJ2-7; tentatively, D is TRBD2 (6 bases). The CDR3 has 13 amino acids. Germline CDR1 and CDR2: KGHSH and LQKENI. The V end was cut by 5 bases, the J end by 0 bases, with 8 bases between. This CDR3 reads CASSTGSSYEQYF. Written as DNA, the CDR3 is TGTGCCAGCTCAACCGGGAGCTCCTACGAGCAGTACTTC.

The rearrangement links TRBV7-2 to TRBJ2-5, with D possibly matching TRBD2 (5 bases). Germline V CDR1 and CDR2: SGHTA, FQGNSA. This CDR3 region has 14 residues. The germline V and J ends were trimmed by 6 bases and 2 bases, with 13 bases remaining between them. The CDR3 spells CASRPGSGQETQYF. DNA of the CDR3: TGTGCCAGCAGGCCTGGAAGCGGTCAAGAGACCCAGTACTTC.

The rearrangement uses TRBV7-3 and TRBJ2-7, with D possibly TRBD2 on 6 matching bases. Germline lookup yields CDR1 SGHTA and CDR2 FQGTGA. V lost 6 bases to trimming and J lost 5 bases, with 14 bases between them. The length of the CDR3 is 13 residues. The DNA for the CDR3 is TGTGCCAGCAGTAATGGACGGGGGAACGAGCAGTACTTC. This translates into CASSNGRGNEQYF.

The rearrangement links TRBV5-5 to TRBJ1-2; TRBD1 aligns across 8 bases. Germline values: CDR1 SGHKS, CDR2 YYEKEE (reference sequence). V lost 0 bases and J lost 6; bases outside the gene matches: 10. The CDR3 consists of 16 residues. Here the CDR3 reads CASSLAIGRGQNGYTF. In nucleotides, the CDR3 is TGTGCCAGCAGCTTGGCCATCGGCAGGGGGCAGAATGGCTACACCTTC.

The CDR3 reads CASSHGEVRNQPQHF. In nucleotides, the CDR3 is TGTGCCAGCAGCCATGGAGAGGTCCGGAATCAGCCCCAGCATTTT. The chain is built from TRBV6-1 and TRBJ1-5; D is unclear. This CDR3 is 15 amino acids long. Per germline, CDR1 MNHNS and CDR2 SASEGT. V lost 6 bases to trimming and J lost 4 bases, with 16 bases between them.

V gene TRBV5-1 combines with J gene TRBJ1-6; D is uncertain. Per germline, CDR1 SGHRS and CDR2 YFSETQ. The CDR3 sequence is 14 residues long. Trimming cost V 0 bases and J 7 bases, with 8 bases left between them. CDR3 region: CASSLAGNNSPLHF. In DNA, the CDR3 is TGCGCCAGCAGCTTGGCCGGGAACAATTCACCCCTCCACTTT.

The chain links TRBV9 to TRBJ1-2; D gene uncertain. Trimming took 0 bases from V and 2 from J, leaving 8 bases between them. Germline V gene data show CDR1 as SGDLS and CDR2 as YYNGEE. The CDR3 contains 14 residues. CDR3 nucleotide sequence: TGTGCCAGCAGCGTAGCGTTGACGAACTATGGCTACACCTTC. It codes for CASSVALTNYGYTF.

The chain uses TRBV19 and TRBJ1-5; D is ambiguous. The CDR3 totals 13 residues. The germline V gene encodes CDR1 LNHDA and CDR2 SQIVND (reference sequence). Deletions cut 3 bases from V and 4 bases from J, with 7 bases between. The CDR3 region is CASSIVRNQPQHF. The DNA for the CDR3 is TGTGCCAGTAGTATCGTAAGGAATCAGCCCCAGCATTTT.

V and J are TRBV18 and TRBJ2-3; 12 nucleotides match TRBD2. With 2 bases clipped from V and 2 bases from J, the junction kept 5 bases outside the gene matches. Germline CDR1 reads KGHSH; CDR2 reads LQKENI. The CDR3 is made up of 17 amino acids. The CDR3, as DNA: TGTGCCAGCTCACCAAGGGGACTAGCGGGCGACACAGATACGCAGTATTTT. Its protein product is CASSPRGLAGDTDTQYF. Using reference TRBV18 and TRBJ2-3 for the parts outside the CDR3, the full variable domain is NAGVMQNPRHLVRRRGQEARLRCSPMKGHSHVYWYRQLPEEGLKFMVYLQKENIIDESGMPKERFSAEFPKEGPSILRIQQVVRGDSAAYFCASSPRGLAGDTDTQYFGPGTRLTVL.

V is TRBV7-2 and J is TRBJ2-1, with D perhaps assigned TRBD1 or TRBD2 (6 bases each). Germline-derived CDR1 and CDR2 are SGHTA and FQGNSA. V was clipped by 7 bases and J by 10 bases, with 17 bases between them. CDR3 length: 13 residues. The CDR3 spells CASKEGGGGEQFF. The CDR3 DNA follows: TGTGCCAGCAAGGAAGGGGGAGGCGGGGAGCAGTTCTTC.

The chain recombines TRBV7-2 with TRBJ2-5, with D maybe TRBD1 (6 bases). The CDR3 runs to 15 residues. The V and J ends lost 1 base and 5 bases respectively, with 14 bases between them. Germline CDR1 and CDR2: SGHTA and FQGNSA. CDR3 sequence (DNA): TGTGCCAGCAGCTTAGGTCAAAACAGGGCCGAGACCCAGTACTTC. Amino acids: CASSLGQNRAETQYF.

This clone is a singleton in its sample. The chain employs TRBV4-3 and TRBJ2-1; possibly TRBD1 for D (6 bases). V was cut by 1 base and J by 2 bases, with 9 bases left in between. From germline, CDR1 is LGHNA and CDR2 YSLEER. The CDR3 is made up of 15 amino acids. CDR3 in DNA: TGCGCCAGCAGCCAAGGCAGGGGCACCTACAATGAGCAGTTCTTC. Its translation is CASSQGRGTYNEQFF.